This T cell receptor beta chain was obtained from a study of control samples from healthy donors and cancer patients. V lost 4 bases and J lost 3, with 13 bases in between. The CDR3 runs to 13 residues. From germline, CDR1 is GTSNPN and CDR2 SVGIG (reference sequence). Measured with immunoSEQ multiplex PCR; TCRdb has only the in-frame clones, and not every one. The repertoire holds roughly 370,000 clones, with approximately 92% as singletons. The receptor was derived from a man aged 35 to 55 with head and neck cancer. The J gene is TRBJ2-7, the V gene TRBV30; D is uncertain. Sequenced: PBMCs. DNA of the CDR3: TGTGCCTGGACCCCCGGAAGGATCTACGAGCAGTACTTC. Translating gives CAWTPGRIYEQYF.